These 26 T cell receptor beta chains were all obtained from the same sample, sequenced in a study of blood T cell repertoires in COVID-19. Repertoires were generated with immunoSEQ multiplex PCR, while TCRdb's copy carries only in-frame clones and drops some. The sample has roughly 200,000 clones; about 86% are singletons. Sequencing used peripheral blood. These receptor sequences come from a woman aged 25-40 years with active or convalescent COVID-19.

The chain recombines TRBV10-2 with TRBJ2-4, with TRBD1 matching over 7 bases. CDR1 is WSHSY, CDR2 SAAADI, per germline. The ends lost 5 bases at V and 1 base at J; junction bases unmatched: 11. The CDR3 sequence is 17 residues long. The CDR3 here is CASSSTGARVAKNIQYF. The DNA for the CDR3 is TGCGCCAGCAGTAGTACAGGGGCCCGCGTGGCCAAAAACATTCAGTACTTC.

This chain connects TRBV18 to TRBJ2-7; 8 bases match TRBD2. V gave up 3 bases and J gave up 2 bases; unmatched junction bases: 6. Germline V gene lookup returns CDR1 KGHSH and CDR2 LQKENI. There are 15 residues in the CDR3. The CDR3: CASSPISGNPYEQYF. The CDR3 DNA is TGTGCCAGCTCACCCATTAGCGGGAATCCCTACGAGCAGTACTTC.

This chain connects TRBV7-8 to TRBJ2-3; D gene unclear. The germline CDR1 and CDR2 sequences are SGHVS and FQNEAQ. This CDR3 is built from 13 residues. Trimming shortened V by 5 bases and J by 3 bases, and 9 bases separated the two germline ends. Here the CDR3 reads CASSRARTDTQYF. Here the CDR3 DNA reads TGTGCCAGCAGCCGTGCTCGGACAGATACGCAGTATTTT. Based on the CDR3 plus reference TRBV7-8 and TRBJ2-3, the full variable domain is GAGVSQSPRYKVAKRGQDVALRCDPISGHVSLFWYQQALGQGPEFLTYFQNEAQLDKSGLPSDRFFAERPEGSVSTLKIQRTQQEDSAVYLCASSRARTDTQYFGPGTRLTVL.

This clone was counted only a few times. The rearrangement links TRBV3-1 (or the pseudogene TRBV3-2) to TRBJ1-2; D gene unclear. The CDR3 has 11 amino acids. V lost 5 bases, J lost 10 bases, and 11 bases lay in between. Germline values: CDR1 LGHDT, CDR2 YNNKEL (reference sequence). CDR3 loop: CASSKWAFYTF. DNA for the CDR3: TGTGCCAGCAGCAAATGGGCCTTCTACACCTTC.

This rearrangement joins TRBV19 to TRBJ1-1; D is unclear. Per the germline V gene, CDR1 is LNHDA and CDR2 is SQIVND (reference sequence). This CDR3 comprises 11 residues. V lost 7 bases, J lost 0 bases, and 3 bases lay in between. Written as DNA, the CDR3 is TGTGCCAGTACCATGAACACTGAAGCTTTCTTT. Translated, it gives CASTMNTEAFF.

The genes are TRBV28 and TRBJ1-2; TRBD1 matches 7 bases. The germline gives CDR1 MDHEN, CDR2 SYDVKM. The CDR3 runs 16 residues. With 1 base clipped from V and 7 bases from J, the junction kept 12 bases outside the gene matches. The CDR3 DNA is TGTGCCAGCAGTTTATCCCTCGGACAGGTCAGGAGTGGCTACACCTTC. This translates into CASSLSLGQVRSGYTF.

The chain links TRBV2 to TRBJ2-3, with 8 bases aligning to TRBD2. CDR1 SNHLY and CDR2 FYNNEI come from the germline V gene. J lost 4 bases, V lost 11 bases, and 2 bases had no gene match. The CDR3 is 11 amino acids. CDR3 sequence reads: CAAGGPDTQYF. CDR3 sequence (DNA): TGTGCCGCGGGAGGCCCAGATACGCAGTATTTT.

The CDR3 DNA follows: TGCGCCAGCAGCTTGCCCGGGACAGGGCAAGGCTACACCTTC. Its translation is CASSLPGTGQGYTF. The chain is built from TRBV5-1 and TRBJ1-2; 9 bases are a match to TRBD1. The CDR3 consists of 14 residues. The V gene's germline CDR1 is SGHRS and CDR2 YFSETQ. Trimming removed 1 base from V and 8 bases from J; junction bases left unmatched: 6.

The chain links TRBV3-1 (or the pseudogene TRBV3-2) to TRBJ2-3, with 7 positions matching TRBD2. The CDR3 totals 18 residues. Germline trimming cut 2 bases from V and 0 bases from J; bases unmatched to any gene: 11. CDR1 is LGHDT, CDR2 YNNKEL, per germline (reference sequence). CDR3 sequence: CASSQLGRREGSTDTQYF. As DNA, the CDR3 is TGTGCCAGCAGCCAACTGGGAAGGAGGGAGGGCAGCACAGATACGCAGTATTTT.

V is TRBV5-1 and J is TRBJ1-4, with TRBD1 as a possible D gene (5 bases). The V gene lost 3 bases and the J gene lost 8 bases, with 14 bases spanning the gap. Germline V CDR1 and CDR2: SGHRS, YFSETQ. The CDR3 runs to 14 residues. For the CDR3, the DNA is TGCGCCAGCAGCTCCGACAGCCCTGTAGAAAAACTGTTTTTT. It specifies CASSSDSPVEKLFF.

The chain joins TRBV30 to TRBJ2-7; maybe TRBD1 (6 bases). Deletions cut 0 bases from V and 3 bases from J, with 12 bases between. Germline V CDR1 and CDR2: GTSNPN, SVGIG (reference sequence). CDR3 length: 14 residues. CDR3 nucleotides: TGTGCCTGGAGTGTAACGGACAGAAACTACGAGCAGTACTTC. Amino acid sequence: CAWSVTDRNYEQYF.

The chain is built from TRBV18 and TRBJ2-3; 11 nucleotides align to TRBD2. The CDR3 spans 16 residues. CDR1 is KGHSH, CDR2 LQKENI, per germline. J gave up 5 bases and V 2 bases, and 6 bases lay outside the gene matches. The CDR3 bases are TGTGCCAGCTCACCAAGACTAGCGGGATCTGGAGATACGCAGTATTTT. Protein: CASSPRLAGSGDTQYF. Using reference TRBV18 and TRBJ2-3 for the parts outside the CDR3, the full variable domain is NAGVMQNPRHLVRRRGQEARLRCSPMKGHSHVYWYRQLPEEGLKFMVYLQKENIIDESGMPKERFSAEFPKEGPSILRIQQVVRGDSAAYFCASSPRLAGSGDTQYFGPGTRLTVL.

This sequence joins TRBV12-3 or TRBV12-4 and TRBJ1-2; D perhaps matches TRBD1 (6 bases). Trimming removed 2 bases at V and 6 bases at J, with 10 bases between. The CDR3 length is 13 residues. This CDR3 is CASSLTGYDGYTF. DNA for the CDR3: TGTGCCAGCAGTTTAACAGGGTACGATGGCTACACCTTC.

V usage is TRBV4-1 and J usage is TRBJ2-5, with 8 bases fitting TRBD2. J gave up 1 base and V 5 bases, and 3 bases lay outside the gene matches. CDR1 and CDR2 from the germline V gene are MGHRA and YSYEKL. The length of the CDR3 is 14 residues. The CDR3 reads CASSSRGGQETQYF. As DNA, the CDR3 is TGCGCCAGCAGCTCACGGGGGGGCCAAGAGACCCAGTACTTC.

V usage is TRBV7-9 and J usage is TRBJ1-1; 8 bases match TRBD1. The CDR3 spans 15 residues. After removal of 5 bases from V and 2 bases from J, the junction contained 7 bases not matched to a gene. Germline lookup yields CDR1 SEHNR and CDR2 FQNEAQ (reference sequence). The CDR3 reads CASSPKQGVNTEAFF. For the CDR3, the DNA is TGTGCCAGCAGCCCCAAACAGGGGGTAAACACTGAAGCTTTCTTT.

V usage is TRBV14 and J usage is TRBJ2-7; D is perhaps TRBD1 (6 bases). Germline values: CDR1 SGHDN, CDR2 FVKESK. With 1 base removed from V and 1 base from J, the gap between germline ends came to 8 bases. CDR3 length: 14 residues. CDR3 coding DNA: TGTGCCAGCAGCCAAGGACAGGTATCCTACGAGCAGTACTTC. This translates into CASSQGQVSYEQYF.

The count of this clone is one. This chain joins TRBV6-5 and TRBJ1-1; 9 nucleotides agree with TRBD1. Trimming at V came to 4 bases and at J to 6 bases, leaving 12 bases not matched to a gene. Per the germline V gene, CDR1 is MNHEY and CDR2 is SVGAGI. The length of the CDR3 is 16 residues. Written as DNA, the CDR3 is TGTGCCAGCAGTTTGAACTACAGGGGGCGGAAACCTGAAGCTTTCTTT. Encoded protein: CASSLNYRGRKPEAFF.

The chain links TRBV10-3 to TRBJ2-7, with 8 bases matching TRBD1. CDR3 length: 16 amino acids. The J segment lost 5 bases and the V segment lost 3 bases, leaving 12 bases of the junction unmatched. Germline CDR1 reads ENHRY; CDR2 reads SYGVKD. The CDR3 spells CAISEISDRATNEQYF. In nucleotides, the CDR3 is TGTGCCATCAGTGAAATTTCGGACAGGGCTACCAACGAGCAGTACTTC.

The chain uses TRBV5-1 and TRBJ1-5; TRBD1 might be the D (5 bases). The CDR3 is made up of 13 amino acids. From germline, CDR1 is SGHRS and CDR2 YFSETQ. Trimming took off 10 bases at V and 7 bases at J, with 18 bases between the two ends. CDR3 nucleotides: TGCGCCCGCGCCGCCGGGGGTCCCCAGCCCCAGCATTTT. Translation: CARAAGGPQPQHF.

The chain employs TRBV6-6 and TRBJ2-7, with 8 bases lining up with TRBD1. The germline CDR1 and CDR2 sequences are MNHNY and SVGAGI (reference sequence). The CDR3 is 14 amino acids. V was clipped by 5 bases and J by 3 bases; unmatched bases: 6. Written as DNA, the CDR3 is TGTGCCAGCAGTAGGACAGGGATCGACTACGAGCAGTACTTC. It encodes CASSRTGIDYEQYF.

V is TRBV4-1 and J is TRBJ1-1; possibly TRBD1 for D (5 bases). From germline, CDR1 is MGHRA and CDR2 YSYEKL. The CDR3 is made up of 15 amino acids. V was pared by 5 bases and J by 1 base, with 14 bases between. In DNA, the CDR3 is TGCGCCAGCAGCGAGGGACTTGGACAGAACACTGAAGCTTTCTTT. Protein product: CASSEGLGQNTEAFF.

This sequence joins TRBV7-2 and TRBJ1-2, with TRBD1 identical over 9 bases. Losses at the gene ends were 4 bases for V and 8 bases for J; bases not matched to a gene: 11. The CDR3 has 15 amino acids. The germline V gene encodes CDR1 SGHTA and CDR2 FQGNSA. CDR3 in amino acids: CASSYPGGQGEGYTF. DNA of the CDR3: TGTGCCAGCAGCTACCCCGGGGGACAGGGTGAGGGCTACACCTTC.

The chain couples TRBV19 to TRBJ2-1, with 8 bases that match TRBD2. The V gene's germline CDR1 is LNHDA and CDR2 SQIVND (reference sequence). This CDR3 comprises 14 residues. The V and J ends lost 5 bases and 9 bases, in that order; junction bases with no gene match: 9. CDR3 DNA sequence: TGTGCCAGTAGTTTTTCGGGGGGGCCCGTTGAGCAGTTCTTC. It codes for CASSFSGGPVEQFF.

This chain uses TRBV2 with TRBJ2-5; 13 positions agree with TRBD2. V lost 7 bases and J lost 2; bases outside the gene matches: 1. The CDR3 loop spans 14 amino acids. Looked up from germline, CDR1 is SNHLY and CDR2 is FYNNEI. This CDR3 reads CASTLAGGQETQYF. CDR3 in DNA: TGTGCCAGCACACTAGCGGGGGGGCAAGAGACCCAGTACTTC.

This sequence joins TRBV5-1 and TRBJ1-1; weak D call: TRBD1 (5 bases). The CDR3 is made up of 13 amino acids. The V gene's germline CDR1 is SGHRS and CDR2 YFSETQ. The V and J ends lost 0 bases and 6 bases respectively, with 9 bases between them. The CDR3 bases are TGCGCCAGCAGCTTGGCCGGAGGGGCTGAAGCTTTCTTT. It encodes CASSLAGGAEAFF.

The J gene is TRBJ1-2, the V gene TRBV19; no reliable D call. Germline V gene data show CDR1 as LNHDA and CDR2 as SQIVND (reference sequence). With 2 bases removed from V and 0 bases from J, the gap between germline ends came to 4 bases. This CDR3 contains 13 residues. The CDR3 region has the DNA TGTGCCAGTAGTATATCGGCTAACTATGGCTACACCTTC. This gives the protein CASSISANYGYTF. The full variable domain, its missing parts supplied by reference TRBV19 and TRBJ1-2, is DGGITQSPKYLFRKEGQNVTLSCEQNLNHDAMYWYRQDPGQGLRLIYYSQIVNDFQKGDIAEGYSVSREKKESFPLTVTSAQKNPTAFYLCASSISANYGYTFGSGTRLTVV.